The 24 T cell receptor beta chains below all came from one sample that was sequenced in a study of cytomegalovirus exposure and HLA in healthy donors. Primers: 60 Vbeta forward and 13 Jbeta reverse. The repertoire was sequenced with immunoSEQ multiplex PCR; TCRdb's copy has only in-frame clones and lacks some. The sample holds 110,000 to 150,000 clones; around two thirds are singletons and the top ten take around 1.9%. Sequences were obtained from PBMCs. These receptors came from a woman aged 60-70 years in good health and CMV-seropositive.

This clone showed up just a few times. The V gene is TRBV19, the J gene TRBJ1-5, with D uncertain. The V end lost 8 bases, the J end lost 0 bases, and 8 bases lay between the germline ends. From germline, CDR1 is LNHDA and CDR2 SQIVND (reference sequence). The CDR3 has 13 amino acids. In DNA, the CDR3 is TGTGCCAGTCGAGGGCATAGCAATCAGCCCCAGCATTTT. Amino acids: CASRGHSNQPQHF.

This chain connects TRBV11-3 to TRBJ2-2; D remains unclear. Germline loops: CDR1 SGHNT, CDR2 YENEEA. CDR3 length equals 14 residues. V lost 2 bases and J lost 1, with 5 bases in between. This CDR3 reads CASSLPGNTGELFF. DNA for the CDR3: TGTGCCAGCAGCTTACCGGGGAACACCGGGGAGCTGTTTTTT. The whole variable domain, remainder taken from reference TRBV11-3 and TRBJ2-2, is EAGVVQSPRYKIIEKKQPVAFWCNPISGHNTLYWYLQNLGQGPELLIRYENEEAVDDSQLPKDRFSAERLKGVDSTLKIQPAELGDSAVYLCASSLPGNTGELFFGEGSRLTVL.

In its sample, this clone was seen once. The rearrangement joins TRBV5-1 to TRBJ2-1; possibly TRBD2 for D (5 bases). Looked up from germline, CDR1 is SGHRS and CDR2 is YFSETQ. This CDR3 region has 15 residues. V was clipped by 4 bases and J by 1 base, with 12 bases between them. CDR3 residues: CASSKLEVSYNEQFF. The DNA for the CDR3 is TGCGCCAGCAGCAAACTAGAGGTATCCTACAATGAGCAGTTCTTC.

This chain connects TRBV28 to TRBJ1-2; a weak D match, TRBD1 (6 bases). V was cut by 2 bases and J by 4 bases, with 14 bases left in between. This CDR3 is built from 15 residues. Germline V lookup: CDR1 MDHEN, CDR2 SYDVKM. CDR3 coding DNA: TGTGCCAGCAGTTTACGGGGCAGGGGCCCCTATGGCTACACCTTC. Translated: CASSLRGRGPYGYTF.

The rearrangement uses TRBV2 and TRBJ2-3, with TRBD2 matching 8 bases. The CDR3 spans 14 residues. V lost 7 bases and J lost 7; bases outside the gene matches: 10. Germline V lookup: CDR1 SNHLY, CDR2 FYNNEI. The CDR3 is CASKDQRGRNTQYF. CDR3 sequence (DNA): TGTGCCAGCAAGGACCAGCGGGGGCGAAATACGCAGTATTTT.

The CDR3 loop reads CASSGDRGLMNTEAFF. The CDR3 DNA is TGTGCCAGCAGTGGCGACAGGGGGCTGATGAACACTGAAGCTTTCTTT. This chain joins TRBV6-1 and TRBJ1-1, with TRBD1 matching over 10 bases. V lost 4 bases to trimming and J lost 0 bases; unmatched junction nucleotides: 5. The CDR3 runs to 16 residues. From germline, CDR1 is MNHNS and CDR2 SASEGT.

This clone has only a few counts. The CDR3 DNA reads TGTGCCAGCAGTGAAGGGGTAGCGGGAGGTCATGAGCAGTTCTTC. This gives the protein CASSEGVAGGHEQFF. The chain is built from TRBV2 and TRBJ2-1; TRBD2 agrees at 10 bases. CDR1 SNHLY and CDR2 FYNNEI come from the germline V gene. After removal of 1 base from V and 8 bases from J, the junction contained 5 bases not matched to a gene. The CDR3 is made up of 15 amino acids.

The chain couples TRBV28 to TRBJ1-5; D is unclear. Germline CDR1 and CDR2: MDHEN and SYDVKM. The CDR3 sequence is 14 residues long. Trimming removed 7 bases at V and 0 bases at J, with 10 bases between. This CDR3 reads CASTTAYSNQPQHF. In DNA form, the CDR3 reads TGTGCCAGCACTACAGCCTATAGCAATCAGCCCCAGCATTTT. The entire variable domain, with the rest obtained from reference TRBV28 and TRBJ1-5, is as follows: DVKVTQSSRYLVKRTGEKVFLECVQDMDHENMFWYRQDPGLGLRLIYFSYDVKMKEKGDIPEGYSVSREKKERFSLILESASTNQTSMYLCASTTAYSNQPQHFGDGTRLSIL.

The CDR3 here is CAMSRDVSYEQYF. DNA of the CDR3: TGTGCCATGTCTCGGGATGTCTCCTACGAGCAGTACTTC. V gene TRBV10-3 combines with J gene TRBJ2-7; D is perhaps TRBD2 (5 bases). Trimming took 9 bases from V and 0 from J, leaving 12 bases between them. Germline values: CDR1 ENHRY, CDR2 SYGVKD. The CDR3 runs 13 residues.

A single count supports this clone. The chain is built from TRBV4-1 and TRBJ2-5; 7 nucleotides line up with TRBD1. Germline V lookup: CDR1 MGHRA, CDR2 YSYEKL. The CDR3 runs to 16 residues. V lost 2 bases and J lost 5; bases outside the gene matches: 11. The CDR3: CASSQINRGPRETQYF. CDR3 nucleotide sequence: TGCGCCAGCAGCCAAATCAACAGGGGCCCACGGGAGACCCAGTACTTC.

The V gene is TRBV6-1, the J gene TRBJ2-2; 9 positions agree with TRBD1. The CDR3 consists of 16 residues. The V gene's germline CDR1 is MNHNS and CDR2 SASEGT. V shed 2 bases and J 6 bases; nucleotides not matched to a gene: 7. CDR3 coding DNA: TGTGCCAGCAGTGAATTAGGGGACAGGGCAGCCGGGGAGCTGTTTTTT. Translated: CASSELGDRAAGELFF.

The genes are TRBV5-1 and TRBJ2-3; 8 positions match TRBD2. The CDR3 is 16 residues long. From germline, CDR1 is SGHRS and CDR2 YFSETQ. V shed 0 bases, J shed 2 bases, and the junction held 5 bases outside the gene matches. The CDR3 DNA reads TGCGCCAGCAGCTTGGGGGATAGCGGGGCCACAGATACGCAGTATTTT. This gives the protein CASSLGDSGATDTQYF.

The chain joins TRBV10-3 to TRBJ2-7, with TRBD2 matching over 8 bases. CDR1 and CDR2 from the germline V gene are ENHRY and SYGVKD. V lost 4 bases to trimming and J lost 4 bases; unmatched junction nucleotides: 18. The CDR3 totals 18 residues. The CDR3 reads CAISASGSTSAPFYEQYF. For the CDR3, the DNA is TGTGCCATCAGTGCAAGCGGGAGCACCTCCGCCCCCTTTTACGAGCAGTACTTC.

Remarks on this clone: A read error may account for a junction end that differs from germline. This chain connects TRBV7-7 to TRBJ2-7; TRBD1 agrees at 8 bases. The CDR3 runs to 14 residues. Germline loops: CDR1 SSHAT, CDR2 FNYEAQ (reference sequence). The CDR3 DNA reads as TGTGCTAGCAGCTTAGGACAGGGAAATCACGAGCAGTACTTC. It codes for CASSLGQGNHEQYF. Full variable domain (missing parts from reference TRBV7-7 and TRBJ2-7): GAGVSQSPRYKVTKRGQDVTLRCDPISSHATLYWYQQALGQGPEFLTYFNYEAQPDKSGLPSDRFSAERPEGSISTLTIQRTEQRDSAMYRCASSLGQGNHEQYFGPGTRLTVT.

V usage is TRBV5-6 and J usage is TRBJ2-2; D is unresolved. The CDR3 is made up of 15 amino acids. The V and J ends lost 2 bases and 6 bases respectively, with 14 bases between them. Germline CDR1 SGHDT, CDR2 YYEEEE. CDR3 sequence: CASSLETFDSGELFF. Written as DNA, the CDR3 is TGTGCCAGCAGCTTAGAGACATTCGATTCCGGGGAGCTGTTTTTT.

For this clone: One junction end disagrees with the germline gene, perhaps due to a read error. The chain links TRBV15 to TRBJ2-2; D is perhaps TRBD1 (6 bases). The CDR3 length is 14 residues. The germline gives CDR1 LNHNV, CDR2 YYDKDF (reference sequence). CDR3 in DNA: TGTGCCACCTGCAGGGGCACGAACACCGGGGAGCTGTTTTTT. Amino acids: CATCRGTNTGELFF.

This clone has more than one count but fewer than ten. The V gene is TRBV29-1, the J gene TRBJ2-2; no clear D gene. The V end lost 8 bases, the J end lost 1 base, and 8 bases lay between the germline ends. Germline V CDR1 and CDR2: SQVTM, ANQGSEA. The CDR3 has 12 amino acids. Here the CDR3 DNA reads TGCAGCCTTCAGGAGAACACCGGGGAGCTGTTTTTT. It specifies CSLQENTGELFF.

This sequence joins TRBV6-1 and TRBJ2-5, with TRBD2 as a possible D gene (6 bases). CDR1 and CDR2 from the germline V gene are MNHNS and SASEGT. The germline V and J ends were trimmed by 6 bases and 0 bases, with 14 bases remaining between them. This CDR3 contains 15 residues. The CDR3 bases are TGTGCCAGCAGGACGGAAAGCGGGTACCAAGAGACCCAGTACTTC. Protein product: CASRTESGYQETQYF.

This chain uses TRBV7-9 with TRBJ1-4, with 8 bases identical to TRBD1. The V segment lost 5 bases and the J segment 5 bases; nucleotides outside the gene matches: 4. The CDR3 has 14 amino acids. Germline CDR1 and CDR2: SEHNR and FQNEAQ (reference sequence). The chain's CDR3 is CASSRGQANEKLFF. The CDR3 DNA reads as TGTGCCAGCAGCCGGGGACAGGCAAATGAAAAACTGTTTTTT.

On this clone itself: The sample contains more than one DNA sequence encoding this CDR3. The V gene is TRBV28, the J gene TRBJ2-7; 9 bases line up with TRBD2. This CDR3 has 13 amino acids. With V trimmed by 5 bases and J by 3 bases, 2 bases remained unmatched. CDR1 is MDHEN, CDR2 SYDVKM, per germline. This chain's CDR3 is CASSLAGLYEQYF. Here the CDR3 DNA reads TGTGCCAGCAGTCTAGCGGGACTCTACGAGCAGTACTTC. Filled out from reference TRBV28 and TRBJ2-7, the complete variable domain reads DVKVTQSSRYLVKRTGEKVFLECVQDMDHENMFWYRQDPGLGLRLIYFSYDVKMKEKGDIPEGYSVSREKKERFSLILESASTNQTSMYLCASSLAGLYEQYFGPGTRLTVT.

This clone occurred a few times. This chain uses TRBV6-6 with TRBJ1-5; tentatively, D is TRBD1 (5 bases). CDR1 is MNHNY and CDR2 is SVGAGI in the germline V gene (reference sequence). The V end lost 7 bases, the J end lost 1 base, and 11 bases lay between the germline ends. CDR3 length equals 14 residues. Here the CDR3 DNA reads TGTGCCAGCAATAATGGGGGGAGCAATCAGCCCCAGCATTTT. This sequence encodes CASNNGGSNQPQHF.

This clone has only a few counts. The genes are TRBV6-4 and TRBJ2-7; 14 bases agree with TRBD2. The germline CDR1 and CDR2 sequences are MRHNA and SNTAGT. The CDR3 runs to 17 residues. Losses at the gene ends were 4 bases for V and 3 bases for J; bases not matched to a gene: 8. The chain's CDR3 is CASSGTSGRLSSYEQYF. The CDR3 region has the DNA TGTGCCAGCAGTGGGACTAGCGGGAGGTTGAGCAGCTACGAGCAGTACTTC.

The rearrangement links TRBV11-2 to TRBJ1-1, with 9 bases matching TRBD1. CDR3 length equals 15 residues. Germline V CDR1 and CDR2: SGHAT, FQNNGV. V was pared by 5 bases and J by 5 bases, with 9 bases of the junction left unmatched. CDR3 coding DNA: TGTGCCAGCAGCAGCACCGGACAGGGGTTAACTGAAGCTTTCTTT. Encoded protein: CASSSTGQGLTEAFF.

V usage is TRBV11-2 and J usage is TRBJ2-1; TRBD1 might be the D (5 bases). Trimming removed 5 bases from V and 0 bases from J, with 20 bases in between. This CDR3 is built from 18 residues. CDR1 and CDR2 (germline): SGHAT, FQNNGV. The DNA for the CDR3 is TGTGCCAGCAGCACCCGCAGGGTAGCTGTAAGCTCCTACAATGAGCAGTTCTTC. The encoded protein is CASSTRRVAVSSYNEQFF.